This note documents a single T cell receptor (beta chain) sequence. Its target antigen remains unknown. From each donor, an approximately 2.5 ml peripheral blood sample was collected into PAXgene tubes and kept at -80 degrees C. Without any T cell sorting, total RNA was extracted from whole blood using the PAXgene blood miRNA kit on an automated QIAcube. Peripheral blood from monozygotic twin pairs who were concordant or discordant for inflammatory bowel disease underwent deep TCRalpha and TCRbeta repertoire profiling using unique molecular barcoding. Smoking habits were recorded for all twin pairs, and each individual was classified as a current, former or never smoker. Including cysteine and phenylalanine, the CDR3 has 14 amino acids. Only the protein is available. CDR1 DFQATT and CDR2 SNEGSKA were looked up in the germline V gene (reference sequence). The sample belongs to a study of monozygotic twins with inflammatory bowel disease (dated by TCRdb to the late 2010s). Notes on the research overall: The full study comprised around 28 monozygotic twin pairs: nine German pairs (four IBD-concordant, five IBD-discordant) and 19 IBD-discordant Danish pairs. Within discordant pairs, disease-associated traits were sought mainly by comparing IBD patients with their genetically identical healthy co-twins. Each individual had, on average, about 151 000 unique TCRalpha sequences and 181 000 unique TCRbeta sequences available for analysis.

The investigation overall reported the following: Differing immunosuppressive treatments among patients may have added background noise and inter-individual variability to the repertoires. Concordant and discordant twins showed no difference in repertoire similarity, possibly because of limited statistical power. The analysis was unable to tell apart different T cell subtypes. IBD patients shared fewer clonotypes with other individuals than healthy twins did, most markedly in patients showing signs of disease activity. A decrease in TCRbeta repertoire diversity, as measured by inverse Simpson index, was observed in IBD patients compared with their healthy co-twins. The results gave no support for a single strong signal or clonotype linked to IBD.

The library was obtained by 5' RACE. For each TCR library, 3,000 to 3,500 ng of total RNA was used. For each sample, cDNA synthesis with SMARTScribe reverse transcriptase was split into eight separate reactions. During cDNA synthesis, unique molecular identifiers containing a 6-nucleotide sample barcode were introduced by template switching. TCRalpha and TCRbeta cDNA was amplified by two nested PCRs of around 16 and 10 cycles, with bead purification after each PCR. Before amplification, the cDNA was treated with uracil DNA-glycosylase and purified using the QIAquick PCR purification kit. In the second PCR, Illumina TruSeq-compatible adapters and sample-specific barcodes were added. Library quality and concentration were checked on TapeStation and Qubit, and libraries were pooled at about 5 ng each. Pooled libraries were sequenced on an Illumina HiSeq2500 single-index Rapid Run with 2 x 100 bp reads and custom sequencing primers. From the authors' description of their analysis: PCR and sequencing errors were corrected by UMI-based consensus assembly using MiGEC version 1.2.6. MiXCR version 2.1.1 was used for V(D)J alignment, clonotype assembly and CDR3 extraction. Normalisation of gene usage, clonotype sharing and MAIT/NKT TCR abundance was achieved by analysing the top 1000, 10 000 and 20 000 clonotypes per sample. After downsampling to 27 000 UMIs, diversity was calculated as the inverse Simpson index using the vegan R package. Paired Mann-Whitney U tests were applied to discordant twin pairs, with Benjamini-Hochberg correction for multiple testing. Each CDR3 protein sequence appears as one entry after TCRdb reprocessed the reads, and no DNA is included. The V and J calls and clone size come from TCRdb's table, not from the authors' own analysis. The sample table holds around 210,000 distinct CDR3 sequences. The ten largest clones capture roughly 7.5% of the sample.

Sequenced: blood. The TCR comes from a human donor with ulcerative colitis or Crohn's disease, or a healthy co-twin of an affected twin (not recorded which). The chain links TRBV20-1 with TRBJ2-3; with no DNA, the TCRdb D assignment of TRBD2 cannot be verified. The CDR3 loop reads CNLLAGGSTDTQYF.